The entry below gives a single T cell receptor beta chain sequence along with its context. Its specificity is unknown. CDR3 length equals 15 residues. J lost 2 bases, V lost 5 bases, and 9 bases had no gene match. Germline V gene sequence: CDR1 SGHRS, CDR2 YFSETQ. The data were obtained in a study of CD4 T cells in relation to SARS-CoV-2 and coronaviruses. Findings of the study overall: No crossreactivity against non-spike viral proteins was tested here.

The unexposed donors gave CD4+ T cells in about 2011-2018, prior to COVID-19. Produced via immunoSEQ multiplex PCR; TCRdb's table is partial and in-frame only. The sample shows tens of thousands of clones, 86% of them seen only once. The clonotype comes from a human donor in good health. The sample consisted of memory CD4+ T cells from PBMCs. This rearrangement joins TRBV5-1 to TRBJ2-5; 7 bases agree with TRBD1. The CDR3 nucleotides read TGCGCCAGCAGAGTTACACCGGGACAGCAAGAGACCCAGTACTTC. It encodes CASRVTPGQQETQYF.